Detailed here is one T cell receptor beta chain. This clonotype was observed many times. Its antigen is not yet known. One base away there is no much larger clone; base qualities are not given. Explained via the paper, the time point label denotes: newly diagnosed GD, antithyroid drugs for less than 3 months. RNA was extracted from PBMCs in TRIzol for both TCR sequencing and RNA sequencing. The diagnosis of Graves' disease was made according to American Thyroid Association guidelines. The patients came from an endocrinology department in Xi'an, China. Each patient gave roughly 8.4 milliliters of peripheral blood, collected in an EDTA anticoagulant tube. Ficoll Paque Plus density gradient separation was used to isolate PBMCs, and no further T cell sorting was done. An Agilent 2100 Bioanalyzer and agarose gel were used to assess RNA quality, and a NanoDrop 2000 was used to measure RNA concentration. The library was generated by multiplex PCR. These reads were obtained on an Illumina HiSeq 4000. TCR beta libraries were built with iRepertoire HTBI primers and Arm-PCR amplification of CDR3 regions. Gel purification was performed on PCR products prior to sequencing. The original pipeline was this. A total of 62 TRBV and under 15 TRBJ segments were identified across samples and were used for gene usage analysis of CDR3 amino acid clonotypes. COPE and FqMerger were used to merge filtered high-quality paired reads into contigs. BLAST was used to align contigs to the IMGT TRBV, TRBD and TRBJ reference genes, and CDR3 was defined following IMGT. Any clonotype with a frequency above 0.1% was counted as a highly expanded clone. Repertoire diversity was measured by Shannon entropy, and V-J evenness by the Gini coefficient. Clonotypes shared by more than one individual were considered public. TCRdb reprocessed the public reads (quality trimming at Q25 with fastp, clone calling with MiXCR) and kept in-frame beta chains. Merged by CDR3 protein, the rows form single entries marked with the most common genes and DNA. TCRdb, not the original authors, processed these V and J calls. The sample table holds roughly 440,000 distinct CDR3 sequences, of which around 15% were seen once. Together, the top ten hold about 25% of the sample.

The sample comes from a study of regulatory T cells in long-lasting Graves disease (dated by TCRdb to the early 2020s). For the wider study: In the newly diagnosed Graves' disease group, patients had been taking antithyroid drugs for less than 3 months. TCR sequencing covered 13 persistent and approximately 20 newly diagnosed Graves' disease patients, 33 samples in total. Patients with persistent Graves' disease were compared with patients with newly diagnosed Graves' disease using TCR sequencing and RNA sequencing of peripheral blood. The study was registered as a clinical trial and conducted in China. Results the study describes overall, beyond this receptor: Persistent disease showed preferential use of TRBV28, TRBJ1-2 and TRBJ2-5, whereas newly diagnosed disease favored TRBV20-1 and TRBJ2-1. The study examined only peripheral blood because the primary lesion, thyroid tissue, could not be accessed. As a limitation, the authors acknowledged that the small sample size may reduce accuracy. Only the TCR beta chain was sequenced and analyzed. Lower TCR Shannon entropy and fewer highly expanded clones were observed in persistent Graves' disease patients than in newly diagnosed patients, which suggested clonal expansion. A larger number of public clonotypes was shared among persistent patients (over 2,500) than among newly diagnosed patients (about 990).

From its cysteine to its phenylalanine, the CDR3 spans 15 amino acids. Just the 45-base CDR3 DNA is kept, in frame starting at base 1. The V end loses 5 bases and the J end loses 4 bases, and a stretch of 15 bases separates them. This same sample was also taken into another study, of T cells in Graves' hyperthyroidism and ophthalmopathy. According to the second study: Graves' hyperthyroidism was defined as stable when no progression to ophthalmopathy occurred over 18 months of follow-up. Hyperthyroidism patients were newly diagnosed, with disease duration under 2 months, and aged 18 to 65 years. The study excluded patients with uncontrolled infections, other autoimmune diseases, pregnancy or lactation. Diagnoses were established on the basis of clinical symptoms, serum thyroxine and TRAb, thyroid ultrasound, and orbital computed tomography. The first round of RT-PCR for the TCR CDR3 was performed with the HTBI primer set and the Qiagen OneStep RT-PCR kit. Blood samples also contained most of the expanded thyroid clonotypes (frequency above 0.001), which suggests that blood repertoires may reflect thyroid immune responses. A 13 V-J signature model separated ophthalmopathy from stable hyperthyroidism, with approximately 86% sensitivity and about 81% specificity in cross-validation and 80%/75% in testing. In validation, progression to ophthalmopathy was predicted by the model with 55% to 71% sensitivity and just over 72% specificity, a median of approximately 6.5 months before onset. To identify TCR V-J signatures that set the groups apart, the researchers used a discovery cohort of 90 to 100 patients, made up of around 42 with Graves' ophthalmopathy and about 60 with stable Graves' hyperthyroidism. Prospective prediction of ophthalmopathy was tested in an independent validation cohort consisting of 18 to 20 hyperthyroidism patients and some 15 patients who later progressed to ophthalmopathy. The approximately 90 discovery patients were randomly split 7:3 into training and test sets. The study also compared thyroid tissue and blood T-cell repertoires from a handful of Graves' hyperthyroidism patients. After sampling, hyperthyroidism patients received methimazole starting at 30 mg daily, and ophthalmopathy patients received high-dose intravenous methylprednisolone. The libraries were constructed in a second round of multiplex PCR and then size-selected and purified. Paired-end sequencing of the libraries was performed with 100 bp reads on an Illumina HiSeq2000. SOAPnuke was used to process the raw data, with reads discarded if the reads contained adapters or uncalled bases, had a mean Phred below 15, or lacked an exact constant-primer or identifier match. High-quality paired reads were merged using COPE v1.2.5, and each unique nucleotide sequence was defined as a clonotype. MiTCR v1.1 was used to align clonotypes to the IMGT TRBV, TRBD and TRBJ reference segments. Analysis was restricted to V-J combinations with a frequency above 0.0001, which covered about 99% of repertoires. The TCS score was defined as the ratio of F50 (clonal expansion) to E x V (chaos), calculated using BLOSUM62-based TCRdist between CDR3 peptides within each V-J. Welch's t-statistics and random forest reduced 500 to 550 V-J features to fewer than 15, which were used in a naive Bayes classifier (R e1071). Sample size was not statistically predetermined, and blinding of investigators to group allocation was not performed. According to the paper, TCR Vbeta CDR3 sequencing was carried out on more than 120 peripheral blood samples, which came from around 43 ophthalmopathy, 75 or so hyperthyroidism and roughly 17 progressor patients.

Here the sequenced sample was peripheral blood mononuclear cells (PBMCs), taken at new diagnosis, from a patient treated with antithyroid drugs. The source of this sequence is a woman between 18 and 29 years old with Graves disease. Donor details come from another sample of the same person, matched by shared clones. The sequence is built from TRBV12-3 or TRBV12-4 and TRBJ2-1; a weak D assignment points to TRBD2 (6 bases agree). The CDR3 is CASSPPGLYYNEQFF. The DNA sequence reads TGTGCCAGCAGTCCTCCGGGACTTTATTACAATGAGCAGTTCTTC.